A selection of T cell receptor beta chains follows, all from one sample in a study of identical twins. TCRdb fed the 5' RACE reads into MiXCR, producing one record per CDR3 protein. This sample yields some 240,000 distinct CDR3 sequences, of which roughly a tenth are seen a single time; 10% belongs to the top ten. Sequencing used memory T cells sorted from blood. These receptors all come from a man aged 45-60 years in good health. Both conserved end residues are part of each CDR3. Fields, in order: clone size, V gene, J gene, D gene, CDR3 protein, CDR3 DNA. D genes are given only for firm matches. Size tells how often a clone was seen (once, few, many) or the class of an expanded clone, and some rows leave it out.

size: many
V: TRBV12-3/TRBV12-4
J: TRBJ1-2
D: NA
CDR3: CASSFRGQGGGYTF
DNA: TGTGCCAGCAGTTTTCGGGGACAAGGCGGTGGCTACACCTTC

size: NA
V: TRBV27
J: TRBJ1-5
D: NA
CDR3: CASSLEGFSNQPQHF
DNA: TGTGCCAGCAGTTTGGAGGGTTTTAGCAATCAGCCCCAGCATTTT

size: many
V: TRBV12-3/TRBV12-4
J: TRBJ2-5
D: NA
CDR3: CASSLKQETQYF
DNA: TGTGCCAGCAGTTTAAAGCAAGAGACCCAGTACTTC

size: NA
V: TRBV5-1
J: TRBJ1-5
D: TRBD1
CDR3: CASSEGTGGSFKPQHF
DNA: TGCGCCAGCAGCGAGGGAACAGGGGGCAGTTTTAAGCCCCAGCATTTT

size: many
V: TRBV4-3
J: TRBJ2-3
D: TRBD2
CDR3: CASSRNLLAGGPSDTQYF
DNA: TGCGCCAGCAGTCGAAACCTCCTAGCGGGAGGGCCCTCGGATACGCAGTATTTT

size: many
V: TRBV19
J: TRBJ2-2
D: TRBD1
CDR3: CASSIGTVKTGELFF
DNA: TGTGCCAGTAGTATTGGGACAGTGAAAACCGGGGAGCTGTTTTTT

size: many
V: TRBV7-9
J: TRBJ1-4
D: NA
CDR3: CASSLALTNEKLFF
DNA: TGTGCCAGCAGCTTAGCACTGACTAATGAAAAACTGTTTTTT

size: many
V: TRBV7-2
J: TRBJ2-2
D: NA
CDR3: CASSLNVGESAGELFF
DNA: TGTGCCAGCAGCTTAAACGTCGGGGAGAGCGCCGGGGAGCTGTTTTTT

size: few
V: TRBV3-1
J: TRBJ1-4
D: TRBD1
CDR3: CASSPGDRQNEKLFF
DNA: TGTGCCAGCAGCCCAGGGGACAGACAGAATGAAAAACTGTTTTTT

size: many
V: TRBV4-2
J: TRBJ2-7
D: TRBD2
CDR3: CASSQEAGGPYEQYF
DNA: TGTGCCAGCAGCCAAGAGGCGGGAGGGCCCTACGAGCAGTACTTC

size: NA
V: TRBV5-6
J: TRBJ1-2
D: NA
CDR3: CASSLVQRHYGYTF
DNA: TGTGCCAGCAGCTTGGTACAGAGACACTATGGCTACACCTTC

size: many
V: TRBV11-2
J: TRBJ2-3
D: NA
CDR3: CASSLDLWDTQYF
DNA: TGTGCCAGCAGCTTAGATCTTTGGGATACGCAGTATTTT

size: many
V: TRBV10-3
J: TRBJ2-7
D: NA
CDR3: CAISADREQYF
DNA: TGTGCCATCAGTGCGGACCGCGAGCAGTACTTC

size: few
V: TRBV10-3
J: TRBJ1-6
D: NA
CDR3: CAIGYSSSPLHF
DNA: TGTGCCATCGGTTACAGCTCGTCACCCCTCCACTTT

size: many
V: TRBV10-3
J: TRBJ1-1
D: TRBD1
CDR3: CAISESGTANTEAFF
DNA: TGTGCCATCAGTGAGTCCGGGACAGCGAACACTGAAGCTTTCTTT

size: many
V: TRBV7-2
J: TRBJ2-2
D: TRBD1
CDR3: CASSSGQGFTGELFF
DNA: TGTGCCAGCAGCTCAGGACAGGGTTTCACCGGGGAGCTGTTTTTT

size: many
V: TRBV20-1
J: TRBJ2-7
D: NA
CDR3: CSGLKAYEQYF
DNA: TGCAGTGGTTTGAAGGCCTACGAGCAGTACTTC

size: few
V: TRBV10-3
J: TRBJ2-3
D: NA
CDR3: CATRDSHTDTQYF
DNA: TGTGCCACCCGGGACTCCCACACAGATACGCAGTATTTT

size: NA
V: TRBV29-1
J: TRBJ2-7
D: NA
CDR3: CSVGGSGGLEQYF
DNA: TGCAGCGTTGGGGGGTCAGGGGGGTTGGAGCAGTACTTC

size: many
V: TRBV6-2/TRBV6-3
J: TRBJ2-3
D: NA
CDR3: CASSTGPQRDTQYF
DNA: TGTGCCAGCAGTACGGGACCCCAAAGAGATACGCAGTATTTT

size: NA
V: TRBV19
J: TRBJ1-2
D: TRBD1
CDR3: CASSQRTGEKGYTF
DNA: TGTGCCAGTAGTCAGCGGACAGGGGAGAAGGGCTACACCTTC

size: few
V: TRBV6-2/TRBV6-3
J: TRBJ1-1
D: TRBD1
CDR3: CASSPWGQENTEAFF
DNA: TGTGCCAGCAGCCCCTGGGGACAGGAGAACACTGAAGCTTTCTTT

size: NA
V: TRBV12-3/TRBV12-4
J: TRBJ2-1
D: TRBD2
CDR3: CASSFRDYRSNEQFF
DNA: TGTGCCAGCAGTTTCCGGGACTACCGATCCAATGAGCAGTTCTTC

size: many
V: TRBV20-1
J: TRBJ1-5
D: NA
CDR3: CSARNGGNQPQHF
DNA: TGCAGTGCTAGAAATGGTGGCAATCAGCCCCAGCATTTT

size: few
V: TRBV6-5
J: TRBJ2-2
D: NA
CDR3: CASSYGGRNTGELFF
DNA: TGTGCCAGCAGTTACGGGGGAAGGAACACCGGGGAGCTGTTTTTT

size: NA
V: TRBV20-1
J: TRBJ2-1
D: NA
CDR3: CSAHEASLGYEQFF
DNA: TGCAGTGCTCACGAAGCGTCTTTGGGTTATGAGCAGTTCTTC

size: NA
V: TRBV7-2
J: TRBJ2-7
D: NA
CDR3: CASSLGPQYEQYF
DNA: TGTGCCAGCAGCTTGGGACCTCAATACGAGCAGTACTTC

size: few
V: TRBV3-1
J: TRBJ1-1
D: TRBD1
CDR3: CASSQGTRFATGGAFF
DNA: TGTGCCAGCAGCCAAGGGACACGATTTGCTACAGGGGGAGCTTTCTTT

size: few
V: TRBV5-1
J: TRBJ1-1
D: NA
CDR3: CASSLRGRGVGNTEAFF
DNA: TGCGCCAGCAGCTTGCGGGGGAGGGGGGTTGGCAACACTGAAGCTTTCTTT